This is a list of T cell receptor beta chains from one sample in a study of T cells after yellow fever vaccination. Each CDR3 protein is one row after TCRdb ran MiXCR on the 5' RACE reads. The table includes a few hundred thousand distinct CDR3 sequences, 4.1% detected once. This specimen was PBMCs, taken 5 days after the yellow fever booster vaccination. These TCRs come from a man aged 18 to 29 who received the YFV17D yellow fever vaccine. Both conserved end residues are part of each CDR3. A D gene is named only where the DNA matches it firmly. Clone size is stated in some rows and not others, as once, few, many or a class when expanded.

j_gene: TRBJ2-1
v_gene: TRBV5-6
d_gene: -
abundance: few
CDR3nt: TGTGCCAGCAGTTGGTCCCCTATTGGGGCAGGATATCATGATGAGCAGTTCTTC
CDR3aa: CASSWSPIGAGYHDEQFF

j_gene: TRBJ1-1
v_gene: TRBV20-1
d_gene: TRBD1
abundance: many
CDR3nt: TGCAGTGCTAGAGAGACAGGGTGGAACTCTGAAGCTTTCTTT
CDR3aa: CSARETGWNSEAFF

j_gene: TRBJ1-5
v_gene: TRBV5-1
d_gene: -
abundance: -
CDR3nt: TGCGCCAGCGCGGCAGGGACCCTAGAGGGTCAGCCCCAGCATTTT
CDR3aa: CASAAGTLEGQPQHF

j_gene: TRBJ2-5
v_gene: TRBV12-3/TRBV12-4
d_gene: TRBD2
abundance: many
CDR3nt: TGTGCCAGCAGTTGGGTCTCGGGGGGAGGTTTGAAGACCCAGTACTTC
CDR3aa: CASSWVSGGGLKTQYF

j_gene: TRBJ2-3
v_gene: TRBV7-2
d_gene: -
abundance: -
CDR3nt: TGTGCCAGCAGCTTAGGTCGAGTTCCAGATACGCAGTATTTT
CDR3aa: CASSLGRVPDTQYF

j_gene: TRBJ2-4
v_gene: TRBV3-1
d_gene: -
abundance: -
CDR3nt: TGTGCCAGCAGCCAAAATACGAAAAACATTCAGTACTTC
CDR3aa: CASSQNTKNIQYF

j_gene: TRBJ1-5
v_gene: TRBV6-2/TRBV6-3
d_gene: -
abundance: -
CDR3nt: TGTGCCAGCAGTTACTCTAGGGTTTACAATCAGCCCCAGCATTTT
CDR3aa: CASSYSRVYNQPQHF

j_gene: TRBJ1-2
v_gene: TRBV5-6
d_gene: -
abundance: many
CDR3nt: TGTGCCAGCAGCTTGGCTAAAGGCTATGGCTACACCTTC
CDR3aa: CASSLAKGYGYTF

j_gene: TRBJ1-5
v_gene: TRBV12-3/TRBV12-4
d_gene: -
abundance: few
CDR3nt: TGTGCCAGCAGTTTAGGGCAGGGTCCCCCCCAGCATTTT
CDR3aa: CASSLGQGPPQHF

j_gene: TRBJ1-2
v_gene: TRBV9
d_gene: -
abundance: -
CDR3nt: TGTGCCAGCAGCGTATGGGACAACTATGGCTACACCTTC
CDR3aa: CASSVWDNYGYTF

j_gene: TRBJ2-7
v_gene: TRBV5-1
d_gene: TRBD2
abundance: -
CDR3nt: TGCGCCAGCAGCTGGGATAGCGGGGGCAGCTACGAGCAGTACTTC
CDR3aa: CASSWDSGGSYEQYF

j_gene: TRBJ1-5
v_gene: TRBV20-1
d_gene: TRBD1
abundance: few
CDR3nt: TGCAGTGCTGGCTGGGACAGTAGTTTCGATCAGCCCCAGCATTTT
CDR3aa: CSAGWDSSFDQPQHF

j_gene: TRBJ1-1
v_gene: TRBV20-1
d_gene: -
abundance: few
CDR3nt: TGCAGTGTCCCCAGCCTGGTTGGCACTGAAGCTTTCTTT
CDR3aa: CSVPSLVGTEAFF

j_gene: TRBJ2-1
v_gene: TRBV18
d_gene: TRBD2
abundance: -
CDR3nt: TGTGCCAGCTCCCCCACTAGCGGGGGTGACAATGAGCAGTTCTTC
CDR3aa: CASSPTSGGDNEQFF

j_gene: TRBJ1-1
v_gene: TRBV3-1
d_gene: -
abundance: few
CDR3nt: TGTGCCAGCAGCCAACACCCTCCGGACAGATTGAACACTGAAGCTTTCTTT
CDR3aa: CASSQHPPDRLNTEAFF

j_gene: TRBJ2-1
v_gene: TRBV3-1
d_gene: TRBD2
abundance: -
CDR3nt: TGTGCCAGCAGCCACTATTCTCTAGCGGGGGAAAATGAGCAGTTCTTC
CDR3aa: CASSHYSLAGENEQFF

j_gene: TRBJ1-2
v_gene: TRBV7-2
d_gene: -
abundance: few
CDR3nt: TGTGCCAGCAGCTCTGGACACACGAACTATGGCTACACCTTC
CDR3aa: CASSSGHTNYGYTF

j_gene: TRBJ2-6
v_gene: TRBV20-1
d_gene: -
abundance: few
CDR3nt: TGCAGTGCTCAAGCGTCCCCGAGCTCTGGGGCCAACGTCCTGACTTTC
CDR3aa: CSAQASPSSGANVLTF

j_gene: TRBJ2-2
v_gene: TRBV6-1
d_gene: TRBD1
abundance: -
CDR3nt: TGTGCCAGCAGCTGGGTAATAACAGGGGGCGCGAATACCGGGGAGCTGTTTTTT
CDR3aa: CASSWVITGGANTGELFF

j_gene: TRBJ1-6
v_gene: TRBV4-3
d_gene: -
abundance: few
CDR3nt: TGCGCCAGCAGCCAAGAAGAGGGCGGGAATTCACCCCTCCACTTT
CDR3aa: CASSQEEGGNSPLHF

j_gene: TRBJ2-1
v_gene: TRBV7-6
d_gene: -
abundance: few
CDR3nt: TGTGCCAGCAGCGCCACGGTAGGGTCATTACATTACAATGAGCAGTTCTTC
CDR3aa: CASSATVGSLHYNEQFF

j_gene: TRBJ2-2
v_gene: TRBV5-5
d_gene: -
abundance: few
CDR3nt: TGTGCCAGCAGCTGGGAGGTAGAGGCCGGGGAGCTGTTTTTT
CDR3aa: CASSWEVEAGELFF

j_gene: TRBJ2-2
v_gene: TRBV7-3
d_gene: -
abundance: many
CDR3nt: TGTGCCAGCAGACGGGACATCTTGACCGGGGAGCTGTTTTTT
CDR3aa: CASRRDILTGELFF

j_gene: TRBJ2-5
v_gene: TRBV7-2
d_gene: -
abundance: few
CDR3nt: TGTGCCAGCAGCTTCTACGGGCCTCAAGAGACCCAGTACTTC
CDR3aa: CASSFYGPQETQYF

j_gene: TRBJ2-1
v_gene: TRBV11-2
d_gene: -
abundance: many
CDR3nt: TGTGCCAGCAGCTTAGGCGAGCGCCTAGGGGGAGGAGAGCAGTTCTTC
CDR3aa: CASSLGERLGGGEQFF

j_gene: TRBJ2-7
v_gene: TRBV18
d_gene: TRBD2
abundance: many
CDR3nt: TGTGCCAGCTCACCATTCGAGCGGGGGCTTTCCTACGAGCAGTACTTC
CDR3aa: CASSPFERGLSYEQYF

j_gene: TRBJ2-1
v_gene: TRBV20-1
d_gene: TRBD1
abundance: few
CDR3nt: TGCAGTGCTCCTCGACAGGGGGCTCATGAGCAGTTCTTC
CDR3aa: CSAPRQGAHEQFF

j_gene: TRBJ2-7
v_gene: TRBV5-1
d_gene: -
abundance: -
CDR3nt: TGCGCCAGCAGCTGGGACGTCACCTACGAGCAGTACTTC
CDR3aa: CASSWDVTYEQYF

j_gene: TRBJ2-7
v_gene: TRBV5-1
d_gene: -
abundance: many
CDR3nt: TGCGCCAGCAGCTACGACAGAGCCTACGAGCAGTACTTC
CDR3aa: CASSYDRAYEQYF

j_gene: TRBJ1-2
v_gene: TRBV6-1
d_gene: -
abundance: -
CDR3nt: TGTGCCAGCGGTCGGTCCTCCGGAGGCTACACCTTC
CDR3aa: CASGRSSGGYTF

j_gene: TRBJ2-4
v_gene: TRBV4-3
d_gene: -
abundance: -
CDR3nt: TGCGCCAGCAGCCAGGCACTCAGGGACTACATTCAGTACTTC
CDR3aa: CASSQALRDYIQYF

j_gene: TRBJ1-2
v_gene: TRBV6-5
d_gene: TRBD1
abundance: -
CDR3nt: TGTGCCAGCAGCTCCTGGACAGGGGACGACTATGGCTACACCTTC
CDR3aa: CASSSWTGDDYGYTF

j_gene: TRBJ2-1
v_gene: TRBV7-2
d_gene: TRBD2
abundance: many
CDR3nt: TGTGCCAGCAGCCACGGACTAGCGGGGAACAATGAGCAGTTCTTC
CDR3aa: CASSHGLAGNNEQFF

j_gene: TRBJ1-5
v_gene: TRBV6-6
d_gene: -
abundance: many
CDR3nt: TGTGCCAGCAGTTTATCCGGGACCGGGGTGGCCCAGCATTTT
CDR3aa: CASSLSGTGVAQHF

j_gene: TRBJ2-1
v_gene: TRBV4-3
d_gene: -
abundance: -
CDR3nt: TGCGCCAGCAGCCCCGGGACGGCGTCCTACACTGAGCAGTTCTTC
CDR3aa: CASSPGTASYTEQFF

j_gene: TRBJ2-7
v_gene: TRBV5-5
d_gene: TRBD1
abundance: few
CDR3nt: TGTGCCAGCAGCTTGGCCATTGGACAGGGTACCTACGAGCAGTACTTC
CDR3aa: CASSLAIGQGTYEQYF

j_gene: TRBJ2-5
v_gene: TRBV27
d_gene: -
abundance: -
CDR3nt: TGTGCCAGCAGTCGGCGCAGGGTAGAGACCCAGTACTTC
CDR3aa: CASSRRRVETQYF

j_gene: TRBJ1-4
v_gene: TRBV4-2
d_gene: TRBD1
abundance: -
CDR3nt: TGTGCCAGCAGCCAAGATCGGGGGACAGGGGATGAAAAACTGTTTTTT
CDR3aa: CASSQDRGTGDEKLFF

j_gene: TRBJ2-3
v_gene: TRBV7-6
d_gene: TRBD1
abundance: few
CDR3nt: TGTGCCAGCAGCGGACAGGGAGGAACTATTCGAGATACGCAGTATTTT
CDR3aa: CASSGQGGTIRDTQYF

j_gene: TRBJ1-6
v_gene: TRBV2
d_gene: -
abundance: few
CDR3nt: TGTGCCAGCCTCGCCGTTGGCTCACCCCTCCACTTT
CDR3aa: CASLAVGSPLHF

j_gene: TRBJ1-5
v_gene: TRBV7-2
d_gene: -
abundance: few
CDR3nt: TGTGCCAGCAGCTTAGTTGGCATCGGGAATCAGCCCCAGCATTTT
CDR3aa: CASSLVGIGNQPQHF

j_gene: TRBJ1-4
v_gene: TRBV28
d_gene: -
abundance: -
CDR3nt: TGTGCCAGCCTGGAATACGAAAAACTGTTTTTT
CDR3aa: CASLEYEKLFF

j_gene: TRBJ2-2
v_gene: TRBV5-1
d_gene: -
abundance: few
CDR3nt: TGCGCCAGCAACTACCTCCAGGGGGGCGACACCGGGGAGCTGTTTTTT
CDR3aa: CASNYLQGGDTGELFF

j_gene: TRBJ2-3
v_gene: TRBV29-1
d_gene: TRBD2
abundance: many
CDR3nt: TGCAGCGCCAGACTAGCGGGCGTCACAGATACGCAGTATTTT
CDR3aa: CSARLAGVTDTQYF

j_gene: TRBJ1-2
v_gene: TRBV27
d_gene: TRBD1
abundance: many
CDR3nt: TGTGCCAGCAGTTTCGGGACAGGGGTCTATGGCTACACCTTC
CDR3aa: CASSFGTGVYGYTF

j_gene: TRBJ2-7
v_gene: TRBV5-6
d_gene: -
abundance: -
CDR3nt: TGTGCCAGCAGGGGGGCGGCGACCTACGAGCAGTACTTC
CDR3aa: CASRGAATYEQYF

j_gene: TRBJ2-3
v_gene: TRBV7-2
d_gene: -
abundance: -
CDR3nt: TGTGCCAGCAGCTTATACGGCCCCACAGATACGCAGTATTTT
CDR3aa: CASSLYGPTDTQYF

j_gene: TRBJ1-4
v_gene: TRBV28
d_gene: -
abundance: many
CDR3nt: TGTGCCAGCAGTGGACCGGCGGAAAAACTGTTTTTT
CDR3aa: CASSGPAEKLFF

j_gene: TRBJ2-7
v_gene: TRBV7-9
d_gene: -
abundance: many
CDR3nt: TGTGCCAGCAGCTCAATACTCTCCTACGAGCAGTACTTC
CDR3aa: CASSSILSYEQYF

j_gene: TRBJ2-1
v_gene: TRBV20-1
d_gene: -
abundance: many
CDR3nt: TGCAGTGCCGACACCGACAACTACAATGAGCAGTTCTTC
CDR3aa: CSADTDNYNEQFF

j_gene: TRBJ2-5
v_gene: TRBV25-1
d_gene: -
abundance: many
CDR3nt: TGTGCCAGCAGCGCGATCGCGACCGAAGAGACCCAGTACTTC
CDR3aa: CASSAIATEETQYF

j_gene: TRBJ1-4
v_gene: TRBV18
d_gene: -
abundance: few
CDR3nt: TGTGCCAGCTCTCCGACATGGACAAGAAATGAAAAACTGTTTTTT
CDR3aa: CASSPTWTRNEKLFF